The next 17 T cell receptor beta chains were all read from a single sample in a study of CD4 T cells in relation to SARS-CoV-2 and coronaviruses. No cognate antigen is known for these TCRs. Assay: immunoSEQ multiplex PCR; the TCRdb copy retains only in-frame clones and omits some. The sample has about 30,000 clones, roughly 78% seen once; the top ten hold roughly an eighth. The unexposed donors gave CD4+ T cells in about 2011-2019, prior to COVID-19. The cells were cultured for 10 days before CD4+ T cells were isolated. The specimen was CD4+ T cells from PBMCs, cultured in vitro. The receptor source for this set is a human donor in good health.

This clone is a singleton in its sample. The genes are TRBV5-6 and TRBJ1-2, with TRBD1 identical over 10 bases. The trim removed 4 bases at V and 4 bases at J, leaving 7 bases unmatched. The CDR3 loop spans 15 amino acids. Germline assignment: CDR1 SGHDT and CDR2 YYEEEE. Written as DNA, the CDR3 is TGTGCCAGCAGCCGAGACAGGGGGCTGAGCTATGGCTACACCTTC. Protein sequence: CASSRDRGLSYGYTF.

The rearrangement joins TRBV11-3 to TRBJ2-1, with 11 nucleotides matching TRBD2. The CDR3 extends over 18 amino acids. The V gene end was trimmed by 5 bases and the J gene end by 2 bases; junction bases not matched to a gene: 11. Germline V gives CDR1 SGHNT, CDR2 YENEEA. CDR3 sequence reads: CASSPGVLAGGPYNEQFF. In DNA form, the CDR3 reads TGTGCCAGCAGCCCAGGGGTCCTAGCGGGGGGTCCCTACAATGAGCAGTTCTTC.

The rearrangement links TRBV2 to TRBJ2-1, with 7 bases lining up with TRBD2. The CDR3 is 13 residues long. Germline assignment: CDR1 SNHLY and CDR2 FYNNEI. The V and J ends lost 2 bases and 13 bases, in that order; junction bases with no gene match: 8. CDR3 sequence: CASSELAGVVQFF. The CDR3 DNA is TGTGCCAGCAGTGAATTGGCGGGAGTAGTACAGTTCTTC.

V gene TRBV7-6 combines with J gene TRBJ2-6, with 8 bases lining up with TRBD1. CDR1 is SGHVS and CDR2 is FNYEAQ in the germline V gene. The CDR3 covers 19 residues. J lost 2 bases, V lost 5 bases, and 14 bases had no gene match. The CDR3 coding sequence is TGTGCCAGCAGCCCGCGAGGGGGACAGGAGTATACTGGGGCCAACGTCCTGACTTTC. This translates into CASSPRGGQEYTGANVLTF.

This clone was counted a few times. This chain joins TRBV14 and TRBJ1-6; no clear D gene. This CDR3 comprises 14 residues. Germline values: CDR1 SGHDN, CDR2 FVKESK. V was trimmed by 3 bases and J by 2 bases, leaving 5 bases between them. The CDR3 coding sequence is TGTGCCAGCAGCCACCCCGCCTATAATTCACCCCTCCACTTT. It yields the protein CASSHPAYNSPLHF.

This clone has a handful of counts. V is TRBV6-5 and J is TRBJ2-7; possibly TRBD2 for D (5 bases). CDR3 length: 14 residues. The germline V and J ends were trimmed by 6 bases and 5 bases, with 17 bases remaining between them. The V gene's germline CDR1 is MNHEY and CDR2 SVGAGI. Here the CDR3 DNA reads TGTGCCAGCAGCCTAAATAAACCGGAGGACGAGCAGTACTTC. This gives the protein CASSLNKPEDEQYF.

This chain joins TRBV5-1 and TRBJ1-1, with a weak D call TRBD1 (6 bases). CDR3 length: 17 residues. Germline V lookup: CDR1 SGHRS, CDR2 YFSETQ. The V end was cut by 2 bases, the J end by 4 bases, with 21 bases between. In nucleotides, the CDR3 is TGCGCCAGCAGCTTTTCATTTATAGGGGGAACCCGCACTGAAGCTTTCTTT. Translated, it gives CASSFSFIGGTRTEAFF.

In this sample, this clone turned up a few times. V and J are TRBV10-3 and TRBJ1-6; 8 bases align to TRBD1. This CDR3 comprises 17 residues. Germline CDR1 is ENHRY and CDR2 is SYGVKD. V gave up 2 bases and J gave up 6 bases; unmatched junction bases: 9. In nucleotides, the CDR3 is TGTGCCATCAGTGAGAAGTGGACAGGGCCTTTTAATTCACCCCTCCACTTT. Translation: CAISEKWTGPFNSPLHF.

The chain uses TRBV5-3 and TRBJ1-3; the D is unclear. TRBV5-3 is filed as an ORF, its function uncertain. The germline V and J ends were trimmed by 4 bases and 2 bases, with 10 bases remaining between them. This CDR3 spans 14 amino acids. CDR3 DNA sequence: TGTGCCAGAAGCCTTCTCGGGGCTGGAAACACCATATATTTT. It yields the protein CARSLLGAGNTIYF.

The chain recombines TRBV19 with TRBJ2-1; D may be TRBD2 (6 bases). CDR1 is LNHDA and CDR2 is SQIVND in the germline V gene (reference sequence). CDR3 length: 14 residues. The ends were cut back, 5 bases at V and 7 bases at J, with 15 bases in the middle. DNA of the CDR3: TGTGCCAGTAGTTTGGGGACTTTCGGTAATGAGCAGTTCTTC. As protein: CASSLGTFGNEQFF.

The chain uses TRBV9 and TRBJ2-1; TRBD1 might be the D (6 bases). Per the germline V gene, CDR1 is SGDLS and CDR2 is YYNGEE. The V and J ends lost 3 bases and 9 bases respectively, with 13 bases between them. The CDR3 has 13 amino acids. CDR3 in amino acids: CASSARGGGEQFF. In DNA, the CDR3 is TGTGCCAGCAGCGCTCGAGGGGGTGGTGAGCAGTTCTTC.

This clone was counted a single time. The rearrangement uses TRBV7-9 and TRBJ2-7; 9 bases align to TRBD1. The CDR3 is 14 residues long. V lost 8 bases, J lost 2 bases, and 7 bases stayed unmatched. Germline assignment: CDR1 SEHNR and CDR2 FQNEAQ (reference sequence). CDR3 sequence: CASDLGTGTYEQYF. The DNA of the CDR3 is TGTGCCAGCGATCTTGGGACAGGGACCTACGAGCAGTACTTC.

This clone was observed once. This chain uses TRBV5-1 with TRBJ2-5; 7 positions match TRBD2. Germline assignment: CDR1 SGHRS and CDR2 YFSETQ. V was clipped by 0 bases and J by 5 bases; unmatched bases: 1. The CDR3 totals 13 residues. CDR3 DNA sequence: TGCGCCAGCAGCTTGGACGGGGGGGAGACCCAGTACTTC. Amino acids: CASSLDGGETQYF. The full variable domain, with the rest looked up from reference TRBV5-1 and TRBJ2-5, is KAGVTQTPRYLIKTRGQQVTLSCSPISGHRSVSWYQQTPGQGLQFLFEYFSETQRNKGNFPGRFSGRQFSNSRSEMNVSTLELGDSALYLCASSLDGGETQYFGPGTRLLVL.

This clone was found a few times. The CDR3: CASSLERRNGEKLFF. DNA of the CDR3: TGCGCCAGCAGCTTGGAACGACGGAACGGGGAAAAACTGTTTTTT. This rearrangement joins TRBV5-1 to TRBJ1-4; D gene ambiguous. CDR3 size: 15 residues. V was pared by 0 bases and J by 8 bases, with 14 bases between. The germline V gene encodes CDR1 SGHRS and CDR2 YFSETQ.

V and J are TRBV21-1 and TRBJ2-7; the D call in the table, TRBD1, was not verified against the DNA. TRBV21-1 is listed as a pseudogene. This CDR3 comprises 17 residues. The CDR3 DNA follows: TGTGCCAGCAGCCGAAAAGGTGGGGGCGGACGCTCCTACGAGCAGTACTTC. This gives the protein CASSRKGGGGRSYEQYF.

This rearrangement joins TRBV7-9 to TRBJ2-5; D ambiguous. CDR1 is SEHNR and CDR2 is FQNEAQ in the germline V gene (reference sequence). Trimming stripped 4 bases from V and 7 bases from J, with 16 bases between. CDR3 size: 14 residues. CDR3 bases: TGTGCCAGCAGCTCGGCTACCCCCCCGGGGACCCAGTACTTC. Amino acids: CASSSATPPGTQYF.

V gene TRBV19 combines with J gene TRBJ2-2, with 11 bases matching TRBD1. Germline V gene lookup returns CDR1 LNHDA and CDR2 SQIVND (reference sequence). J was trimmed by 5 bases and V by 7 bases; bases with no gene match: 3. This CDR3 has 14 residues. The CDR3, as DNA: TGTGCCAGTATGGGGACAGGGGGTACCGGGGAGCTGTTTTTT. It translates to CASMGTGGTGELFF.